This TCR beta chain was retrieved from a study of T-cell memory formation after mild COVID-19. This clonotype was counted at least ten times. Its target is not known. The study, taken as a whole, reports: CD4+ contracting clones lay mainly in CM and EM, CD8+ ones in EMRA.

TCRdb redid the calling of the 5' RACE reads with MiXCR, one entry per CDR3 protein. The table lists about 200,000 distinct CDR3 sequences, about 18% of them singletons, with 2% to 3% in the top ten. V lost 6 bases, J lost 1 base, and 3 bases lay in between. The CDR3 is made up of 11 amino acids. Germline values: CDR1 SGHAT, CDR2 FQNNGV. The rearrangement links TRBV11-2 to TRBJ1-1, with D hard to call. This sequence was found in an adult woman who had mild COVID-19 (a few samples of this study predate the infection). Cell type and time point are not known. Material for sequencing was PBMCs or a T cell subset sorted from them (not recorded which). DNA of the CDR3: TGTGCCAGCAGTCGGAACACTGAAGCTTTCTTT. As protein: CASSRNTEAFF. The entire variable domain, with the rest obtained from reference TRBV11-2 and TRBJ1-1, is as follows: EAGVAQSPRYKIIEKRQSVAFWCNPISGHATLYWYQQILGQGPKLLIQFQNNGVVDDSQLPKDRFSAERLKGVDSTLKIQPAKLEDSAVYLCASSRNTEAFFGQGTRLTVV.